A selection of T cell receptor beta chains follows, all from one sample in a study of control samples from healthy donors and cancer patients. Assay: immunoSEQ multiplex PCR; the TCRdb copy retains only in-frame clones and omits some. The repertoire holds 90,000 or so clones, with about 88% as singletons. Input material: blood. These receptors came from a woman in her 70s in good health. Each CDR3 is given with its conserved first and last residue. A D gene is named only where the DNA matches it firmly. Expanded clones get a size class; other rows say once, few or many, or leave the size out.

V: TRBV10-3; D: TRBD1; J: TRBJ2-3; size: .; DNA: TGTGCCATCAGCCGGGACAGGGGGTTTACTAGCACAGATACGCAGTATTTT; CDR3: CAISRDRGFTSTDTQYF
V: TRBV30; D: .; J: TRBJ2-2; size: once; DNA: TGTGCCTGGAGTGTCGGGGGTTCAAACACCGGGGAGCTGTTTTTT; CDR3: CAWSVGGSNTGELFF
V: TRBV7-3; D: .; J: TRBJ1-6; size: .; DNA: TGTGCCAGCAGCTTAATGCAGGGGCCGTTAGGGCTATATAATTCACCCCTCCACTTT; CDR3: CASSLMQGPLGLYNSPLHF
V: TRBV29-1; D: .; J: TRBJ1-5; size: many; DNA: TGCAGCGTTGGACAGAGAAATCAGCCCCAGCATTTT; CDR3: CSVGQRNQPQHF
V: TRBV20-1; D: TRBD1; J: TRBJ1-2; size: .; DNA: TGCAGTGCTCAGGGGGTCTATGGCTACACCTTC; CDR3: CSAQGVYGYTF
V: TRBV5-1; D: .; J: TRBJ1-1; size: .; DNA: TGCGCCAGCAGCTTACAGGGCACGGACTCTGAAGCTTTCTTT; CDR3: CASSLQGTDSEAFF
V: TRBV6-5; D: TRBD1; J: TRBJ2-7; size: .; DNA: TGTGCCACCGGGGGTCGGGACAGGCTCTACGAGCAGTACTTC; CDR3: CATGGRDRLYEQYF
V: TRBV27; D: .; J: TRBJ1-4; size: .; DNA: TGTGCCAGCAGGCCTCCTGGCCCCACTAATGAAAAACTGTTTTTT; CDR3: CASRPPGPTNEKLFF
V: TRBV23-1; D: .; J: TRBJ2-4; size: .; DNA: TGCGCCATCAGGCCATGGGGCCAAAACATTCAGTACTTC; CDR3: CAIRPWGQNIQYF
V: TRBV9; D: TRBD1; J: TRBJ2-1; size: .; DNA: TGTGCCAGCAGCCCTCGTCTAACAGGGGCGCTCAATGAGCAGTTCTTC; CDR3: CASSPRLTGALNEQFF
V: TRBV7-3; D: .; J: TRBJ2-1; size: once; DNA: TGTGCCAGCAGCTTACGGGGGAAGCCTTCCAATGAGCAGTTCTTC; CDR3: CASSLRGKPSNEQFF
V: TRBV4-2; D: TRBD1; J: TRBJ2-4; size: few; DNA: TGTGCCAGCAGCCAAGTCCTCGAGGGAAGGGGGCGGGCCAAAAACATTCAGTACTTC; CDR3: CASSQVLEGRGRAKNIQYF
V: TRBV27; D: .; J: TRBJ1-5; size: many; DNA: TGTGCCAGCAGAATGGGGCAGGGATCGAATCAGCCCCAGCATTTT; CDR3: CASRMGQGSNQPQHF
V: TRBV6-6; D: .; J: TRBJ1-2; size: .; DNA: TGTGCCAGCAGTTACTCATTAGGGGGGGCAAACTATGGCTACACCTTC; CDR3: CASSYSLGGANYGYTF
V: TRBV10-3; D: TRBD1; J: TRBJ2-1; size: .; DNA: TGTGCCATCAGCCGGGACAGCTCCTCCTACAATGAGCAGTTCTTC; CDR3: CAISRDSSSYNEQFF
V: TRBV5-5; D: TRBD1; J: TRBJ2-7; size: few; DNA: TGTGCCAGCAGCCACCGACAGGGTCCCTACGAGCAGTACTTC; CDR3: CASSHRQGPYEQYF
V: TRBV19; D: TRBD1; J: TRBJ1-4; size: .; DNA: TGTGCCAGTAGTATACTTGAAGGACAGGGAAGGGAAAAACTGTTTTTT; CDR3: CASSILEGQGREKLFF
V: TRBV5-1; D: .; J: TRBJ1-4; size: .; DNA: TGCGCCAGCAGCACCCAGGCCCCGGATGAAAAACTGTTTTTT; CDR3: CASSTQAPDEKLFF
V: TRBV5-1; D: TRBD2; J: TRBJ2-2; size: once; DNA: TGCGCCAGCAGCTTGGGACTAGCGGGGGTCCGGTCCGGGGAGCTGTTTTTT; CDR3: CASSLGLAGVRSGELFF
V: TRBV10-3; D: TRBD1; J: TRBJ1-1; size: .; DNA: TGTGCCACACTGCAGGGGGGGGACACTGAAGCTTTCTTT; CDR3: CATLQGGDTEAFF
V: TRBV30; D: .; J: TRBJ1-5; size: once; DNA: TGTGCCTGGAGTGTATCTTCAGGCCAGCCCCAGCATTTT; CDR3: CAWSVSSGQPQHF
V: TRBV29-1; D: .; J: TRBJ2-1; size: .; DNA: TGCAGCGTCGAGACGGGACTGACGGCGGGGAATGAGCAGTTCTTC; CDR3: CSVETGLTAGNEQFF
V: TRBV29-1; D: .; J: TRBJ2-3; size: .; DNA: TGCAGCGTTGATCCTGGGACGGATACGCAGTATTTT; CDR3: CSVDPGTDTQYF
V: TRBV2; D: .; J: TRBJ1-1; size: .; DNA: TGTGCCAGCAGTGAATTTACTGGCACTGAAGCTTTCTTT; CDR3: CASSEFTGTEAFF
V: TRBV19; D: TRBD2; J: TRBJ2-1; size: .; DNA: TGTGCCAGTAGTATAGATCCCGGACTAGCGGGAACCTACAATGAGCAGTTCTTC; CDR3: CASSIDPGLAGTYNEQFF